This TCR beta chain comes out of a study of a mutant IDH1 vaccine in newly diagnosed glioma. Study overall: Before enrollment, patients got radiotherapy alone, temozolomide alone, or mostly the combination.

Time point meaning: week 23, last vaccination. Every single dose of the vaccine, 300 ug of mutant IDH1 20-mer peptide, came with topical imiquimod. The protocol was immunoSEQ multiplex PCR, while the TCRdb copy is restricted to in-frame clones and leaves out a portion. Of under 85,000 clones listed, 75% to 90% are singletons. About this clone: Its antigen is currently unknown.

Germline loops: CDR1 SGHTS, CDR2 YDEGEE. Trimming shortened V by 0 bases and J by 0 bases, and 7 bases separated the two germline ends. CDR3 size: 14 residues. Study-wide findings and caveats: In around 93% of patients, immune responses induced by the vaccine occurred. Changes in top peripheral clonotypes did not appear linked to pseudoprogression.

This receptor was identified in a woman aged 45-59 years with glioma. The V and J genes are TRBV5-8 and TRBJ2-7; D remains unclear. This material consisted of PBMCs, taken from a glioma patient whose treatment included an IDH1 peptide vaccine. CDR3 DNA: TGTGCCAGCAGCTTGGTAGGCCTCTCCTACGAGCAGTACTTC. Its translation: CASSLVGLSYEQYF.